A selection of T cell receptor beta chains follows, all from one sample in a study of T cells expressing NK-cell markers. TCRdb reprocessed the 5' RACE reads and stores each CDR3 protein as one record, lacking DNA. Its table lists roughly 380,000 distinct CDR3 sequences. The sequenced material came from blood T cells: a sorted CD56 or NKG2C T cell subset, CD4+ or CD8+ T cells, or bulk PBMC T cells (not recorded which). Source of these receptors: a man aged 18 to 69 in good health. CDR3s include the opening cysteine and the closing phenylalanine or tryptophan. The order of the fields is J gene, V gene, CDR3 protein.

>TRBJ1-5|TRBV29-1
CSVVVGGGFQPQHF
>TRBJ1-5|TRBV24-1
CATSEAGGQPQHF
>TRBJ2-2|TRBV12-3/TRBV12-4
CASSPRLATNTGELFF
>TRBJ2-3|TRBV24-1
CATSDRVNVDTQYF
>TRBJ2-1|TRBV20-1
CSVAGLAGGVKYNEQFF
>TRBJ1-4|TRBV13
CASSFKGEEKLFF
>TRBJ1-2|TRBV28
CASKTGTAYYGYTF
>TRBJ2-3|TRBV3-1
CASSQPGLAGGGTDTQYF
>TRBJ2-7|TRBV19
CASSMVWTSSYEQYF
>TRBJ1-6|TRBV7-2
CASGTLAYNSPLHF
>TRBJ2-7|TRBV10-3
CAISPTGEGEQYF
>TRBJ1-2|TRBV7-9
CASSLTHSDHYGYTF
>TRBJ2-4|TRBV7-2
CASSSDHSGNIQYF
>TRBJ2-7|TRBV20-1
CTYQAPRGSYEQYF
>TRBJ1-2|TRBV29-1
CSVGTGGYGYTF
>TRBJ2-7|TRBV18
CASSPPSGLRGEQYF
>TRBJ2-1|TRBV7-2
CASSPSGTSAPYNEQFF
>TRBJ2-5|TRBV28
CASSLLGGGAQETQYF
>TRBJ2-7|TRBV6-2/TRBV6-3
CASRMTGSYEQYF
>TRBJ1-3|TRBV28
CASSLGTRNTIYF
>TRBJ2-1|TRBV7-2
CASSSSQTGHGNEQFF
>TRBJ1-5|TRBV5-1
CASSLGADQPQHF
>TRBJ2-5|TRBV5-5
CASSLGLGGFQETQYF
>TRBJ1-2|TRBV20-1
CSASAGGAIGYTF
>TRBJ1-1|TRBV19
CASSPRGGGRTEAFF
>TRBJ1-2|TRBV5-1
CASSLGGTLTNYGYTF
>TRBJ1-1|TRBV20-1
CSATTPGTGNTEAFF
>TRBJ2-7|TRBV7-8
CASSLSTTGTVAYEQYF
>TRBJ1-2|TRBV19
CASSSQLLSGYTF
>TRBJ2-3|TRBV3-1
CASSPSWGLRTNTQYF
>TRBJ2-5|TRBV6-2/TRBV6-3
CASSYPATIYQETQYF
>TRBJ1-1|TRBV18
CASSQNSGTSSAEAFF
>TRBJ2-2|TRBV20-1
CSARGGLAANTGELFF
>TRBJ1-2|TRBV12-3/TRBV12-4
CASRRPGQTFYGYTF
>TRBJ2-7|TRBV7-2
CASSLADSLSYEQYF
>TRBJ2-1|TRBV18
CASSPLAGVTYNEQFF
>TRBJ2-1|TRBV5-1
CASSPGQGTSDEQFF
>TRBJ1-1|TRBV28
CASRLQGGNTEAFF
>TRBJ2-7|TRBV7-9
CASSLGVGDEQYF
>TRBJ2-1|TRBV6-5
CASSYSIPDRGPYNEQFF
>TRBJ1-2|TRBV12-3/TRBV12-4
CASSLDARVNF
>TRBJ2-7|TRBV12-3/TRBV12-4
CASSLTMMNEQYF
>TRBJ2-5|TRBV20-1
CSARDVVAGEIQETQYF
>TRBJ2-1|TRBV4-1
CASRLAGGPNDEQFF
>TRBJ2-3|TRBV5-1
CASSLAVGLAGTDTQYF
>TRBJ2-2|TRBV11-2
CASTSHRVRKGYTGELFF
>TRBJ1-2|TRBV20-1
CSAPPQGVYTF
>TRBJ2-7|TRBV18
CASSLIGTGYSYEQYF
>TRBJ1-1|TRBV7-3
CASSLSVNTEAFF
>TRBJ1-6|TRBV5-1
CASSLGGMSSYNSPLHF
>TRBJ2-1|TRBV12-3/TRBV12-4
CASSFKNSLGEQFF
>TRBJ1-2|TRBV28
CASSFSSVPNYGYTF
>TRBJ2-3|TRBV29-1
CSVARLRDRGDTQYF
>TRBJ2-1|TRBV5-8
CASSFWTNEQFF
>TRBJ2-3|TRBV12-3/TRBV12-4
CASSLAGHRGTDTQYF
>TRBJ2-2|TRBV19
CASSIRTSGRTGELFF
>TRBJ2-7|TRBV27
CASRPGAGGEEQYF
>TRBJ1-2|TRBV7-2
CASSLKTGVNGYTF
>TRBJ2-7|TRBV7-6
CASSLASRDNPHEQYF
>TRBJ2-6|TRBV27
CASSSPRTGGFSGANVLTF